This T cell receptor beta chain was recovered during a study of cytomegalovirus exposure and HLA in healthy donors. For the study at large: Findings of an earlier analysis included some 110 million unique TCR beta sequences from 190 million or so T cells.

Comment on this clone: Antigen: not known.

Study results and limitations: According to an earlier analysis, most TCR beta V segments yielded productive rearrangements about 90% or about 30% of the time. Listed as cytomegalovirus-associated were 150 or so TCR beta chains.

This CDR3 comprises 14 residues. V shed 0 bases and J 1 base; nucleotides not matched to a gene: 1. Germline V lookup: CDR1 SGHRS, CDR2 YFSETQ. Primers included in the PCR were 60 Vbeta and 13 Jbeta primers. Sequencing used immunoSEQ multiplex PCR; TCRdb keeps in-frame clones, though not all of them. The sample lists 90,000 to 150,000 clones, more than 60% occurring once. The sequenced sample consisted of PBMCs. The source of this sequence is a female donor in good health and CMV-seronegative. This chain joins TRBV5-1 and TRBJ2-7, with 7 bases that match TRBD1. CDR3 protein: CASSLGDRSYEQYF. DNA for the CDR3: TGCGCCAGCAGCTTGGGGGACAGATCCTACGAGCAGTACTTC.